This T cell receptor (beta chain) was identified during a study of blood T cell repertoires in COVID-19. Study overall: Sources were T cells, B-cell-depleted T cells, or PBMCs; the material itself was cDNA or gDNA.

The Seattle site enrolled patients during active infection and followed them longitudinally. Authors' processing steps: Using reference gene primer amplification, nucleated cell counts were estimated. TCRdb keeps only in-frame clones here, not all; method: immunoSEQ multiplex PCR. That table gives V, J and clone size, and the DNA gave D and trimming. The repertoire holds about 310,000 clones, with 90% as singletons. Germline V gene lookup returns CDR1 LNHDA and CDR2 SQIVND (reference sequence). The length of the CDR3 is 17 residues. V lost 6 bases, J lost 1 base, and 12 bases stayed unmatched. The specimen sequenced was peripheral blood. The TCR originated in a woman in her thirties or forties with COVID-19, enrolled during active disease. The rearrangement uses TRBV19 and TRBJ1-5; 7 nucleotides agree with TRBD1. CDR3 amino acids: CASRGIRQGGSNQPQHF. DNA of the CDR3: TGTGCCAGTAGGGGGATTAGACAGGGCGGAAGCAATCAGCCCCAGCATTTT.